This TCR beta chain stems from a study of CD8 T cells in ankylosing spondylitis. Study results and caveats: Characteristic, it appeared, of ankylosing spondylitis blood was a TCR beta motif of fewer than 10 highly homologous variants. Reportedly, significant enrichment of disease-linked clones occurred in matched ankylosing spondylitis synovial fluid. Those disease-linked clones were CD8+; they were also relatively rare in peripheral blood.

This CDR3 has 14 residues. This clonotype appeared a few times. Its specificity is not known. A quantitative 5'-RACE method, one with molecular barcodes, was used to make TCR beta libraries. TCRdb called the 5' RACE reads again in MiXCR, with one record for every CDR3 protein. Of 150,000 to 200,000 distinct CDR3 sequences listed, roughly 13% are singletons. This sequence joins TRBV21-1 and TRBJ2-5. TRBV21-1 counts as a pseudogene. Material: blood, either unsorted or a sorted T cell fraction (not recorded which). The TCR was taken from a female donor with ankylosing spondylitis or in good health (not recorded which). The CDR3 DNA is TGTGCCAGCAACCAACAAGATCACCAAGAGACCCAGTACTTC. Protein: CASNQQDHQETQYF.